Listed here are 17 T cell receptor beta chains from one sample, sequenced in a study of T-cell memory formation after mild COVID-19. Using its own MiXCR run on the 5' RACE reads, TCRdb lists one record per CDR3 protein. The sample yields some 57,000 distinct CDR3 sequences, 12% seen once. The sequenced sample was PBMCs or a T cell subset sorted from them (not recorded which). The receptors were sampled from a man aged 18 to 30 who had mild COVID-19 (a few samples of this study predate the infection). Cell type and time point are not known.

CDR3 sequence: CASRETGDTQYF. In DNA form, the CDR3 reads TGTGCCAGCAGGGAGACAGGGGATACGCAGTATTTT. The chain combines TRBV7-9 with TRBJ2-3, with TRBD1 identical over 7 bases. Losses at the gene ends were 6 bases for V and 6 bases for J; bases not matched to a gene: 3. The CDR3 length is 12 residues. The V gene's germline CDR1 is SEHNR and CDR2 FQNEAQ (reference sequence).

The J gene is TRBJ1-5, the V gene TRBV20-1; D possibly corresponds to TRBD1 (5 bases). The CDR3 is made up of 15 amino acids. Per the germline V gene, CDR1 is DFQATT and CDR2 is SNEGSKA (reference sequence). The V and J ends lost 1 base and 9 bases respectively, with 19 bases between them. CDR3 sequence reads: CSARVTGTAGGPQHF. For the CDR3, the DNA is TGCAGTGCTAGAGTAACCGGGACCGCCGGGGGGCCCCAGCATTTT.

This chain connects TRBV5-1 to TRBJ1-2; possibly TRBD1 for D (5 bases). CDR3 length equals 14 residues. Per the germline V gene, CDR1 is SGHRS and CDR2 is YFSETQ. V gave up 4 bases and J gave up 2 bases, with 12 bases separating them. DNA of the CDR3: TGCGCCAGCAGCCAAGACGCAGGGAACTATGGCTACACCTTC. Its translation: CASSQDAGNYGYTF. The full variable domain, with the rest looked up from reference TRBV5-1 and TRBJ1-2, is KAGVTQTPRYLIKTRGQQVTLSCSPISGHRSVSWYQQTPGQGLQFLFEYFSETQRNKGNFPGRFSGRQFSNSRSEMNVSTLELGDSALYLCASSQDAGNYGYTFGSGTRLTVV.

This sequence joins TRBV27 and TRBJ1-1, with unresolved D. The germline V gene has CDR1 MNHEY and CDR2 SMNVEV (reference sequence). This CDR3 region has 8 residues. With 4 bases removed from V and 11 bases from J, the gap between germline ends came to 2 bases. The CDR3 nucleotides are TGTGCCAGCAGTTGGGCTTTCTTT. Amino acids: CASSWAFF.

The sample holds many counts of this clonotype. The V call is TRBV5-6, the J call TRBJ2-3, with TRBD1 identical over 8 bases. The CDR3 extends over 15 amino acids. The V and J ends lost 4 bases and 4 bases, in that order; junction bases with no gene match: 8. Germline V CDR1 and CDR2: SGHDT, YYEEEE. The CDR3 sequence is CASSRTGTVPDTQYF. The CDR3 DNA follows: TGTGCCAGCAGCAGGACAGGGACAGTTCCAGATACGCAGTATTTT.

This chain links TRBV25-1 with TRBJ1-4; TRBD1 matches at 7 bases. Germline lookup yields CDR1 MGHDK and CDR2 SYGVNS. The length of the CDR3 is 14 residues. The V and J ends lost 6 bases and 4 bases, in that order; junction bases with no gene match: 5. CDR3 loop: CASSPGQHNEKLFF. The CDR3, as DNA: TGTGCCAGCAGCCCGGGACAGCATAATGAAAAACTGTTTTTT.

Only a few counts were recorded for this clonotype. The J gene is TRBJ2-1, the V gene TRBV4-2; no firm D call. The germline CDR1 and CDR2 sequences are LGHNA and YNFKEQ. The CDR3 extends over 17 amino acids. V was shortened by 5 bases and J by 0 bases, with 17 bases between the two germline ends. CDR3 sequence (DNA): TGTGCCAGCAGCACAAACGCCGCGGCTAGCTCCTACAATGAGCAGTTCTTC. It encodes CASSTNAAASSYNEQFF.

This clonotype is labeled medium-sized. The rearrangement joins TRBV3-1 to TRBJ2-5; the D gene is possibly TRBD2 (5 bases). Per the germline V gene, CDR1 is LGHDT and CDR2 is YNNKEL (reference sequence). CDR3 length: 16 residues. V was trimmed by 0 bases and J by 3 bases, leaving 14 bases between them. The CDR3 DNA reads TGTGCCAGCAGCCAAGATCCTCGGGTGCGGGAAGAGACCCAGTACTTC. It encodes CASSQDPRVREETQYF.

This clonotype was observed many times. A read error may account for a junction end that differs from germline. The rearrangement joins TRBV7-2 to TRBJ2-3, with 9 bases aligning to TRBD2. The CDR3 extends over 13 amino acids. Germline CDR1 and CDR2: SGHTA and FQGNSA. This chain's CDR3 is CASSLAGSDTQYF. The DNA for the CDR3 is TGTGCCAGCAGCCTAGCGGGGTCAGATACGCAGTATTTT.

This clonotype was picked up a small number of times. The chain couples TRBV12-5 to TRBJ2-3; 13 positions match TRBD2. This CDR3 spans 16 amino acids. Per the germline V gene, CDR1 is LGHNT and CDR2 is FRNRAP. With V trimmed by 5 bases and J by 6 bases, 8 bases remained unmatched. The CDR3 region is CASGPGTSGVVDTQYF. The DNA for the CDR3 is TGTGCTAGTGGTCCCGGGACTAGCGGGGTTGTCGATACGCAGTATTTT.

This clonotype was counted at least ten times. The V call is TRBV7-9, the J call TRBJ2-3; TRBD1 matches at 7 bases. Germline CDR1 is SEHNR and CDR2 is FQNEAQ (reference sequence). The junction had 0 bases not matched to a gene; V was cut back by 3 bases and J by 0 bases. The CDR3 totals 14 residues. CDR3 in amino acids: CASSLTGSTDTQYF. CDR3 coding DNA: TGTGCCAGCAGCTTGACAGGGAGCACAGATACGCAGTATTTT.

The chain joins TRBV7-3 to TRBJ2-3; 9 bases fit TRBD2. This CDR3 contains 16 residues. After removal of 5 bases from V and 1 base from J, the junction contained 7 bases not matched to a gene. Germline V lookup: CDR1 SGHTA, CDR2 FQGTGA. The DNA for the CDR3 is TGTGCCAGCAGCAAGGTAGCGGGGGCGGGCACAGATACGCAGTATTTT. Protein sequence: CASSKVAGAGTDTQYF.

This clonotype occurred a few times. This rearrangement joins TRBV5-1 to TRBJ2-1, with 12 bases aligning to TRBD2. From germline, CDR1 is SGHRS and CDR2 YFSETQ. The CDR3 is made up of 16 amino acids. V was clipped by 0 bases and J by 9 bases; unmatched bases: 7. As DNA, the CDR3 is TGCGCCAGCAGCTTGGTTGGACTAGCGGGGCAACCTGAGCAGTTCTTC. Protein product: CASSLVGLAGQPEQFF.

This clonotype was observed many times. The V call is TRBV5-1, the J call TRBJ2-1; 10 nucleotides line up with TRBD2. The CDR3 is 16 amino acids. V was clipped by 0 bases and J by 4 bases; unmatched bases: 4. CDR1 and CDR2 (germline): SGHRS, YFSETQ. The CDR3 is CASSLGSSGGYNEQFF. The DNA for the CDR3 is TGCGCCAGCAGCTTGGGGAGTAGCGGGGGGTACAATGAGCAGTTCTTC.

The V call is TRBV12-3 or TRBV12-4, the J call TRBJ2-7; D possibly uses TRBD1 or TRBD2 (5 bases each). This CDR3 is 20 amino acids long. The germline V and J ends were trimmed by 1 base and 1 base, with 26 bases remaining between them. The CDR3 coding sequence is TGTGCCAGCAGTTTAGTTAGATTGTTGGTTAGGGACCAGACGTCCTACGAGCAGTACTTC. As protein: CASSLVRLLVRDQTSYEQYF.

This clonotype appeared a few times. This chain joins TRBV3-1 and TRBJ1-5; D is unresolved. The CDR3 runs to 15 residues. The germline V gene encodes CDR1 LGHDT and CDR2 YNNKEL (reference sequence). Trimming took off 3 bases at V and 0 bases at J, with 9 bases between the two ends. The CDR3, as DNA: TGTGCCAGCAGCCAGGCACCCTTTAGCAATCAGCCCCAGCATTTT. Its translation: CASSQAPFSNQPQHF.

This clonotype turned up a few times. The genes are TRBV6-5 and TRBJ2-7, with D possibly being TRBD1 (6 bases). V lost 6 bases and J 2 bases, leaving 17 bases between the germline ends. The CDR3 has 15 residues. The germline V gene has CDR1 MNHEY and CDR2 SVGAGI. DNA of the CDR3: TGTGCCAGCAGACCCTACAGGGATTCGCCCTACGAGCAGTACGTC. The encoded protein is CASRPYRDSPYEQYV.